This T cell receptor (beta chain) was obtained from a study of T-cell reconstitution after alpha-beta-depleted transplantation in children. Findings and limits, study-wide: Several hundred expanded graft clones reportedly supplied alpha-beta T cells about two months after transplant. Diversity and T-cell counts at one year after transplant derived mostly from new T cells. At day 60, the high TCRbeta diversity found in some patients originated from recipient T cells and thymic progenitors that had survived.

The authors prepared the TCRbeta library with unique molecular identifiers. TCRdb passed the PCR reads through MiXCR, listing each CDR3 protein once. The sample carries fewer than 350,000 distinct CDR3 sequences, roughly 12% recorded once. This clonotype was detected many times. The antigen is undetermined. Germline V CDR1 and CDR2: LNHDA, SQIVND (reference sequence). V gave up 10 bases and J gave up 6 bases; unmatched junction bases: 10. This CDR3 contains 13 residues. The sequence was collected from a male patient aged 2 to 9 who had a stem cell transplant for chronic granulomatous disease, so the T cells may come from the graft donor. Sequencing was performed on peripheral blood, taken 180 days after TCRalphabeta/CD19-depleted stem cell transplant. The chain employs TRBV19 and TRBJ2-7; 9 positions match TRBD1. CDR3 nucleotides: TGTGCCACCGGGTCCGGGACAGGGACCGAGCAGTACTTC. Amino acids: CATGSGTGTEQYF.